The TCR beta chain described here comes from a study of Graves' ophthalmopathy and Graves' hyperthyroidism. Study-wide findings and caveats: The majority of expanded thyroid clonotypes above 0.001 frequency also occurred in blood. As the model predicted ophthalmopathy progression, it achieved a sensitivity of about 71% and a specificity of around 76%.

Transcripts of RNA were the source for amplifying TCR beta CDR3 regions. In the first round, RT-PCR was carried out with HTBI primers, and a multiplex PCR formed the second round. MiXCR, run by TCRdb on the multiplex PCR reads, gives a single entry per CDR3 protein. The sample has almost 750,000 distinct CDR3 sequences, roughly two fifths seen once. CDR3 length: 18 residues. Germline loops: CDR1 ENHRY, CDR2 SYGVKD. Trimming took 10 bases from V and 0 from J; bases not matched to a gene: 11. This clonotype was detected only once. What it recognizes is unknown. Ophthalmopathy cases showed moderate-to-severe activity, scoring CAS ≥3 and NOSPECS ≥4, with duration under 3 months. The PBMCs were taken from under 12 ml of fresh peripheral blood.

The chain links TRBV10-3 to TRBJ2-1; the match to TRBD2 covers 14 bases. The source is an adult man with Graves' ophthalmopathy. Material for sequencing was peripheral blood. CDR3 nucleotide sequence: TGTGCCACCGCCGGGACTAGCGGGGGAGGCCTCTCCTACAATGAGCAGTTCTTC. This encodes CATAGTSGGGLSYNEQFF.